The T cell receptor beta chain under discussion was sequenced for a study of T cells in Graves' hyperthyroidism and ophthalmopathy (dated by TCRdb to the late 2010s). For the wider study: Peripheral blood was collected at initial diagnosis, before any treatment. After blood sampling, hyperthyroidism patients were treated with methimazole at a starting dose of 30 mg daily, and ophthalmopathy patients were treated with high-dose intravenous methylprednisolone. TCR Vbeta CDR3 sequencing of around 130 peripheral blood samples (approximately 44 ophthalmopathy, 75 to 80 hyperthyroidism and roughly 17 progressor patients) is reported in the paper. For training and testing, the 110 or so patients in the discovery cohort were randomly divided in a 7:3 ratio. An independent validation cohort of fewer than 20 hyperthyroidism patients and 17 patients who later progressed to ophthalmopathy tested prospective prediction of ophthalmopathy. To identify distinguishing TCR V-J signatures, a discovery cohort of some 100 patients was used, comprising roughly 45 with Graves' ophthalmopathy and around 57 with stable Graves' hyperthyroidism. Thyroid tissue and blood T-cell repertoires from more than 5 Graves' hyperthyroidism patients were also compared in the study. On the study overall, not on this receptor specifically: Sample size was not statistically predetermined, and investigators were not blinded to group allocation. Most expanded thyroid clonotypes (frequency above 0.001) were also detected in blood, a finding suggesting that blood repertoires may reflect thyroid immune responses. In validation, the model predicted progression to ophthalmopathy with 60% to 71% sensitivity and over 72% specificity, a median of 6.5 months before onset. Ophthalmopathy was separated from stable hyperthyroidism by a 13 V-J signature model, with about 88% sensitivity and about 81% specificity obtained in cross-validation and 80%/75% obtained in testing.

A patient counted as having stable Graves' hyperthyroidism if no progression to ophthalmopathy occurred over 18 months of follow-up. Hyperthyroidism patients were aged 18 to 65 years and newly diagnosed, with disease duration of less than 2 months. Patients with uncontrolled infections, other autoimmune diseases, pregnancy or lactation were excluded. Diagnoses were based on clinical symptoms, serum thyroxine and TRAb, thyroid ultrasound and orbital computed tomography. Ficoll-Paque density gradient centrifugation was used to isolate PBMCs from around 10 ml of fresh peripheral blood. Total RNA was extracted using Trizol reagent, and RNA quality was assessed on an Agilent 2100 Bioanalyzer. In regard to this clonotype: The specificity of this receptor is unknown. Qualities for individual bases were not recorded, and no much larger clone is one base off.

The TCR beta CDR3 regions were amplified from RNA transcripts. The TCR CDR3 was subjected to a first round of RT-PCR using the HTBI primer set and the Qiagen OneStep RT-PCR kit. A second multiplex PCR round built the libraries, followed by size selection and purification. Paired-end sequencing of the libraries was performed with 100 bp reads on an Illumina HiSeq2000. From the authors' description of their analysis: SOAPnuke was used to process the raw data, removing reads that contained adapters or uncalled bases, had a mean Phred below 15, or lacked an exact match to the constant primer or identifier. High-quality paired reads were merged with COPE v1.2.5, and unique nucleotide sequences were defined as clonotypes. MiTCR v1.1 was used to align the clonotypes against IMGT TRBV, TRBD and TRBJ reference segments. Analysis was restricted to V-J combinations with a frequency above 0.0001, which covered roughly 99% of repertoires. A TCS score was defined as the ratio between F50 (clonal expansion) and ExV (chaos), using BLOSUM62-based TCRdist between CDR3 peptides within each V-J. Welch's t-statistics and random forest reduced 450 to 600 V-J features to about 13, which were used in a naive Bayes classifier (R e1071). TCRdb trimmed the raw reads at Q25, called clones with MiXCR and kept productive beta chains. Identical CDR3 protein sequences are pooled into one entry, listed with their most common genes and DNA. The V and J calls and clone size come from TCRdb's table, not from the authors' own analysis. For this sample there are some 510,000 distinct CDR3 sequences; 20% appear just once. The ten largest make up 26% of the sample.

The sequenced material came from blood. This TCR came from a young man with Graves' hyperthyroidism.

In nucleotides, the sequence is TGTGCCTTGGGATTCGGTAACTATGGCTACACCTTC. It codes for CALGFGNYGYTF. Recombination joined TRBV6-1 with TRBJ1-2; the D gene assignment is ambiguous. V is clipped by 11 bases and J by 1 base, and the sequence between their germline boundaries is 11 bases long. CDR1 and CDR2, per the germline V gene, are MNHNS and SASEGT. From the cysteine up to the phenylalanine, the CDR3 has a length of 12 residues. Just CDR3 DNA is preserved here, 36 bases in frame from base 1.